This T cell receptor beta chain originates from a study of cytomegalovirus exposure and HLA in healthy donors. Findings and caveats of the study: Most of the TCR beta V segments (in an earlier analysis) were productive either about 87% or about 30% of the time.

Each donor's status was that of a healthy bone marrow donor. A note on this clone: Antigen: not known.

Amplification used 60 Vbeta primers and 13 Jbeta primers. The assay was immunoSEQ multiplex PCR, and TCRdb's table has in-frame clones only and misses some. The repertoire includes approximately 170,000 clones, 65% to 80% of them detected once, and under 9% sits in the top ten. This CDR3 is built from 15 residues. Germline assignment: CDR1 SGHDT and CDR2 YYEEEE. The V end was cut by 3 bases, the J end by 7 bases, with 14 bases between. The sequence derives from a woman aged 40 to 55 in good health and CMV-seropositive. V gene TRBV5-6 combines with J gene TRBJ1-6; a weak D match, TRBD1 (5 bases). The material sequenced was PBMCs. CDR3 in amino acids: CASSSAGPSNSPLHF. In nucleotides, the CDR3 is TGTGCCAGCAGCTCCGCGGGACCTAGCAATTCACCCCTCCACTTT. Drawing the rest from reference TRBV5-6 and TRBJ1-6, the complete variable domain is DAGVTQSPTHLIKTRGQQVTLRCSPKSGHDTVSWYQQALGQGPQFIFQYYEEEERQRGNFPDRFSGHQFPNYSSELNVNALLLGDSALYLCASSSAGPSNSPLHFGNGTRLTVT.